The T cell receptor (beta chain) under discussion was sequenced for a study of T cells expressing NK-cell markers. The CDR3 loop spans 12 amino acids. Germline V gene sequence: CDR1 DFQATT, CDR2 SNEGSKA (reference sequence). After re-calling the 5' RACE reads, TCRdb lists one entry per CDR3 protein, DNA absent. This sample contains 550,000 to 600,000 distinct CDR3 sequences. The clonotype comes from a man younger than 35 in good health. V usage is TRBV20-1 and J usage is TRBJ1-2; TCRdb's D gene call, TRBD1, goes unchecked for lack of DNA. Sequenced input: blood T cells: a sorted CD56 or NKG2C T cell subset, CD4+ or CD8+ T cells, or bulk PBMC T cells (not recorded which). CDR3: CSAWTAGYGYTF.